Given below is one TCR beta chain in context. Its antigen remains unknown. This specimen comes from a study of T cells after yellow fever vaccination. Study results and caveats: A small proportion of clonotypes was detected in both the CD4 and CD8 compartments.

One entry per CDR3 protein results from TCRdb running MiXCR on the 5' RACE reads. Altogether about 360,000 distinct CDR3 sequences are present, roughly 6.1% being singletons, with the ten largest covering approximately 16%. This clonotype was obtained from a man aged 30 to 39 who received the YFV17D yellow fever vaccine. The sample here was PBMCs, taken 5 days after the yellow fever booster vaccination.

The CDR3 is CSATPSARETQYF. For the CDR3, the DNA is TGCAGTGCTACACCCTCAGCGAGAGAGACCCAGTACTTC. The chain employs TRBV20-1 and TRBJ2-5, with D unclear. The germline gives CDR1 DFQATT, CDR2 SNEGSKA (reference sequence). This CDR3 is built from 13 residues. The V end lost 4 bases, the J end lost 4 bases, and 13 bases lay between the germline ends.